This passage covers 22 T cell receptor beta chains from one sample sequenced in a study of ipilimumab plus nivolumab after autologous stem cell transplantation. Clones were sequenced by immunoSEQ multiplex PCR, and TCRdb holds only the in-frame ones, with some missing. The table lists about 9,500 clones, roughly 73% of them singletons. This material consisted of PBMCs, taken in a trial of ipilimumab plus nivolumab as post-transplant consolidation. All receptors come from a female donor with multiple myeloma.

V usage is TRBV10-3 and J usage is TRBJ2-1; 7 nucleotides match TRBD1. J gave up 7 bases and V 6 bases, and 12 bases lay outside the gene matches. This CDR3 contains 15 residues. The germline CDR1 and CDR2 sequences are ENHRY and SYGVKD. CDR3 loop: CAISAWQGVGNEQFF. The CDR3 DNA is TGTGCCATCAGCGCATGGCAGGGGGTGGGTAATGAGCAGTTCTTC.

The V call is TRBV5-6, the J call TRBJ2-4, with D perhaps TRBD2 (7 bases). This CDR3 has 14 residues. V was trimmed by 4 bases and J by 6 bases, leaving 14 bases between them. CDR1 SGHDT and CDR2 YYEEEE come from the germline V gene. The CDR3: CASSTPGGRNIQYF. In DNA form, the CDR3 reads TGTGCCAGCAGCACTCCGGGGGGCAGAAACATTCAGTACTTC.

The V gene is TRBV2, the J gene TRBJ1-1; D is possibly TRBD1 (6 bases). V lost 7 bases, J lost 8 bases, and 17 bases lay in between. There are 13 residues in the CDR3. Germline V gives CDR1 SNHLY, CDR2 FYNNEI. The CDR3 loop is CASNQNRAGEAFF. DNA for the CDR3: TGTGCCAGCAACCAAAACAGGGCGGGCGAAGCTTTCTTT.

This chain joins TRBV7-3 and TRBJ2-7, with unresolved D. The CDR3 has 16 amino acids. With 2 bases removed from V and 2 bases from J, the gap between germline ends came to 16 bases. Looked up from germline, CDR1 is SGHTA and CDR2 is FQGTGA. The CDR3 bases are TGTGCCAGCAGCTTAGCGCTGACGAATAGGGCCTACGAGCAGTACTTC. Its translation: CASSLALTNRAYEQYF.

The table lists this clone with a few counts. V gene TRBV2 combines with J gene TRBJ2-1; D is undetermined. Germline lookup yields CDR1 SNHLY and CDR2 FYNNEI. The V and J ends lost 4 bases and 15 bases respectively, with 13 bases between them. CDR3 length equals 11 residues. This chain's CDR3 is CASSVTDRLFF. CDR3 nucleotides: TGTGCCAGCAGTGTAACGGATCGCTTGTTCTTC. The entire variable domain, with the rest obtained from reference TRBV2 and TRBJ2-1, is as follows: EPEVTQTPSHQVTQMGQEVILRCVPISNHLYFYWYRQILGQKVEFLVSFYNNEISEKSEIFDDQFSVERPDGSNFTLKIRSTKLEDSAMYFCASSVTDRLFFGPGTRLTVL.

In this sample, this clone turned up a few times. The V gene is TRBV5-1, the J gene TRBJ2-5; no firm D call. V shed 5 bases and J shed 5 bases, with 13 bases lying between them. The CDR3 has 13 amino acids. Germline CDR1 is SGHRS and CDR2 is YFSETQ. The chain's CDR3 is CASREQPGETQYF. The DNA of the CDR3 is TGCGCCAGCAGGGAACAGCCCGGGGAGACCCAGTACTTC. The variable domain in full, with the rest retrieved from reference TRBV5-1 and TRBJ2-5, is KAGVTQTPRYLIKTRGQQVTLSCSPISGHRSVSWYQQTPGQGLQFLFEYFSETQRNKGNFPGRFSGRQFSNSRSEMNVSTLELGDSALYLCASREQPGETQYFGPGTRLLVL.

This chain connects TRBV7-8 to TRBJ2-1, with 9 bases that match TRBD2. The ends lost 7 bases at V and 8 bases at J; junction bases unmatched: 9. CDR3 length equals 14 residues. The germline V gene has CDR1 SGHVS and CDR2 FQNEAQ. The CDR3 sequence: CASTVAGAGYEQFF. In nucleotides, the CDR3 is TGTGCCAGCACCGTAGCGGGAGCTGGATATGAGCAGTTCTTC.

This clone was seen once. The CDR3 DNA reads TGTGCCAGCAGCCCAGGCATAGGGAGCTATAATTCACCCCTCCACTTT. Its protein product is CASSPGIGSYNSPLHF. The chain joins TRBV28 to TRBJ1-6; D not resolved. Trimming shortened V by 6 bases and J by 3 bases, and 15 bases separated the two germline ends. This CDR3 has 16 residues. In germline, CDR1 is MDHEN, CDR2 SYDVKM.

For the CDR3, the DNA is TGTGCCATCAGTGACCCGACTAGCGGAAGCTCCTACGAGCAGTACTTC. Translated, it gives CAISDPTSGSSYEQYF. The chain uses TRBV10-3 and TRBJ2-7, with 9 bases that match TRBD2. The CDR3 contains 16 residues. Germline lookup yields CDR1 ENHRY and CDR2 SYGVKD. The trim removed 3 bases at V and 0 bases at J, leaving 6 bases unmatched.

With respect to this clone: At one of its ends the junction is not consistent with the germline gene, which may arise from a read error. CDR3 nucleotide sequence: TGTGCTAGCAGCTCCCCCGGCGGTGCGGGAGGGGAAGGAGAGACCCAGTACTTC. Its protein product is CASSSPGGAGGEGETQYF. The V and J genes are TRBV7-7 and TRBJ2-5, with TRBD2 identical over 9 bases. Germline V lookup: CDR1 SSHAT, CDR2 FNYEAQ (reference sequence). The CDR3 is 18 residues long. The entire variable domain, with the rest obtained from reference TRBV7-7 and TRBJ2-5, is as follows: GAGVSQSPRYKVTKRGQDVTLRCDPISSHATLYWYQQALGQGPEFLTYFNYEAQPDKSGLPSDRFSAERPEGSISTLTIQRTEQRDSAMYRCASSSPGGAGGEGETQYFGPGTRLLVL.

The CDR3 sequence: CASSLDVRDPRANYGYTF. CDR3 coding DNA: TGTGCCAGCAGCTTGGATGTAAGGGACCCCAGGGCTAACTATGGCTACACCTTC. This rearrangement joins TRBV5-6 to TRBJ1-2; D may be TRBD1 (5 bases). This CDR3 has 18 residues. Germline CDR1 is SGHDT and CDR2 is YYEEEE. Between the trimmed V and J ends, which lost 0 bases and 0 bases, there was a span of 18 bases. Complete variable domain (other parts from reference TRBV5-6 and TRBJ1-2): DAGVTQSPTHLIKTRGQQVTLRCSPKSGHDTVSWYQQALGQGPQFIFQYYEEEERQRGNFPDRFSGHQFPNYSSELNVNALLLGDSALYLCASSLDVRDPRANYGYTFGSGTRLTVV.

This chain uses TRBV6-6 with TRBJ1-1, with D uncertain. The germline CDR1 and CDR2 sequences are MNHNY and SVGAGI (reference sequence). The CDR3 length is 14 residues. Trimming took 6 bases from V and 2 from J, leaving 13 bases between them. CDR3 sequence reads: CASRTPQANTEAFF. Written as DNA, the CDR3 is TGTGCCAGCAGGACCCCCCAGGCCAACACTGAAGCTTTCTTT.

V gene TRBV11-3 combines with J gene TRBJ2-7, with D hard to call. Deletions cut 1 base from V and 1 base from J, with 8 bases between. The CDR3 spans 14 residues. Per germline, CDR1 SGHNT and CDR2 YENEEA. In DNA form, the CDR3 reads TGTGCCAGCAGCTTAGTCGAGTGGTCCTACGAGCAGTACTTC. It specifies CASSLVEWSYEQYF.

The chain has TRBV4-1 and TRBJ1-4, with 7 nucleotides matching TRBD1. V shed 10 bases and J 3 bases; nucleotides not matched to a gene: 17. Germline assignment: CDR1 MGHRA and CDR2 YSYEKL. This CDR3 has 17 residues. The CDR3: CAISVEGASPSNEKLFF. The CDR3 nucleotides are TGCGCCATCTCCGTGGAGGGGGCTTCTCCCTCTAATGAAAAACTGTTTTTT.

V gene TRBV6-5 combines with J gene TRBJ2-5; a possible D gene is TRBD2 (5 bases). Germline V gene sequence: CDR1 MNHEY, CDR2 SVGAGI. There are 13 residues in the CDR3. Between the trimmed V and J ends, which lost 0 bases and 10 bases, there was a span of 12 bases. The CDR3 coding sequence is TGTGCCAGCAGTTACTCTTTAGGGAGAGGCCAGTACTTC. It specifies CASSYSLGRGQYF.

This clone was picked up a small number of times. The chain carries TRBV14 and TRBJ2-5; D remains ambiguous. With 4 bases removed from V and 6 bases from J, the gap between germline ends came to 15 bases. The V gene's germline CDR1 is SGHDN and CDR2 FVKESK. The CDR3 spans 14 residues. CDR3 in DNA: TGTGCCAGCAGCCCGAGTCTCATAGTACAGACCCAGTACTTC. It translates to CASSPSLIVQTQYF.

The V gene is TRBV11-3, the J gene TRBJ2-1; TRBD1 matches at 7 bases. Trimming removed 3 bases from V and 4 bases from J; junction bases left unmatched: 0. Germline CDR1 SGHNT, CDR2 YENEEA. The CDR3 extends over 13 amino acids. The CDR3 loop is CASSLGQYNEQFF. In nucleotides, the CDR3 is TGTGCCAGCAGCTTGGGACAGTACAATGAGCAGTTCTTC.

V and J are TRBV18 and TRBJ2-2; no definite D call. Germline V lookup: CDR1 KGHSH, CDR2 LQKENI. V lost 3 bases, J lost 4 bases, and 12 bases lay in between. This CDR3 comprises 15 residues. The CDR3 nucleotides read TGTGCCAGCTCACCGGCGAGGTCAGGCACCGGGGAGCTGTTTTTT. This encodes CASSPARSGTGELFF.

The rearrangement uses TRBV5-1 and TRBJ1-2; 8 bases match TRBD1. This CDR3 spans 14 amino acids. Looked up from germline, CDR1 is SGHRS and CDR2 is YFSETQ. V trimming: 4 bases; J trimming: 4 bases; junction bases outside the gene matches: 6. In nucleotides, the CDR3 is TGCGCCAGCAGCCAGGGACAGGAACTCTATGGCTACACCTTC. Its protein is CASSQGQELYGYTF.

The chain couples TRBV18 to TRBJ2-1, with D maybe TRBD1 (6 bases). From germline, CDR1 is KGHSH and CDR2 LQKENI. This CDR3 is 16 amino acids long. Deletions cut 0 bases from V and 2 bases from J, with 11 bases between. CDR3 sequence (DNA): TGTGCCAGCTCACCACCGAACAGGGCCCCCTACAATGAGCAGTTCTTC. Amino acid sequence: CASSPPNRAPYNEQFF.

This clone came up a few times. The J gene is TRBJ2-7, the V gene TRBV27; D call uncertain. This CDR3 is 12 amino acids long. V was pared by 6 bases and J by 0 bases, with 6 bases between. Germline V CDR1 and CDR2: MNHEY, SMNVEV (reference sequence). CDR3 residues: CASSPSSYEQYF. CDR3 DNA sequence: TGTGCCAGCAGCCCTAGCTCCTACGAGCAGTACTTC.

V usage is TRBV29-1 and J usage is TRBJ2-6; no firm D call. Deletions cut 7 bases from V and 3 bases from J, with 10 bases between. The germline gives CDR1 SQVTM, CDR2 ANQGSEA. The CDR3 is made up of 13 amino acids. The CDR3 sequence is CSAVVRGANVLTF. CDR3 bases: TGCAGCGCAGTAGTTCGTGGGGCCAACGTCCTGACTTTC.